The source of this T cell receptor (beta chain) is a study of T cells in Graves' hyperthyroidism and ophthalmopathy. Study results and limitations: Through a model of 13 V-J features, ophthalmopathy was separated from stable hyperthyroidism.

Patients with uncontrolled infections, other autoimmune diseases, pregnancy or lactation were excluded. An approximately 9.8 ml volume of fresh peripheral blood provided the PBMCs. The V and J ends lost 0 bases and 3 bases respectively, with 6 bases between them. The germline V gene has CDR1 GTSNPN and CDR2 SVGIG (reference sequence). The CDR3 has 12 amino acids. TCR beta CDR3 regions were amplified from RNA transcripts. Carried out on the TCR CDR3, a first-round RT-PCR used the HTBI primer set. TCRdb re-called the multiplex PCR reads through MiXCR, storing one row per CDR3 protein. The data hold 400,000 to 550,000 distinct CDR3 sequences, with around 24% observed a single time. In this sample, this clonotype turned up many times. Its antigen is unknown.

The V gene is TRBV30, the J gene TRBJ2-7; D remains unclear. The source of this sequence is a young woman with Graves' ophthalmopathy. What was sequenced was blood. The CDR3 DNA reads TGTGCCTGGAGTGTTCTAGGCTACGAGCAGTACTTC. It specifies CAWSVLGYEQYF.